This is a list of T cell receptor beta chains from one sample in a study of lymphopenia after photon versus proton radiotherapy. Generated by immunoSEQ multiplex PCR, the TCRdb table keeps only in-frame clones and is missing some. The table has 150,000 to 200,000 clones, roughly nine tenths seen once. The source material was peripheral blood, sampled from a patient treated with photon-based radiotherapy. The receptors originated from a man in his fifties or sixties with gastric cancer. Both conserved end residues are trimmed from each CDR3. Each record gives: clone size, V gene, J gene, CDR3 protein. The size of a clone is reported for some rows only, either as once, few or many, or as a class for expanded clones.

clone size: .; V gene: TRBV30; J gene: TRBJ1-3; CDR3 protein: AWRETGMFGNTIY
clone size: once; V gene: TRBV4-3; J gene: TRBJ1-5; CDR3 protein: ASSQDLQNSNQPQH
clone size: .; V gene: TRBV2; J gene: TRBJ2-7; CDR3 protein: ASRAGGPREQY
clone size: .; V gene: TRBV27; J gene: TRBJ2-7; CDR3 protein: ASGQSMGVPAEQY
clone size: .; V gene: TRBV28; J gene: TRBJ2-7; CDR3 protein: ASSLTTGGSYEQY
clone size: .; V gene: TRBV6-6; J gene: TRBJ2-3; CDR3 protein: ASSGLGDTQY
clone size: .; V gene: TRBV6-1; J gene: TRBJ2-7; CDR3 protein: ASNNRDRGLYEQY
clone size: .; V gene: TRBV18; J gene: TRBJ1-2; CDR3 protein: ASSPYVTVDGYT
clone size: .; V gene: TRBV28; J gene: TRBJ1-2; CDR3 protein: ASSSRFMGLGANYGYT
clone size: .; V gene: TRBV10-3; J gene: TRBJ1-5; CDR3 protein: AISGGGPQPQH
clone size: .; V gene: TRBV11-3; J gene: TRBJ2-5; CDR3 protein: ASSLGQGRGETQY
clone size: .; V gene: TRBV4-1; J gene: TRBJ2-5; CDR3 protein: ASSLVAGEETQY
clone size: .; V gene: TRBV7-2; J gene: TRBJ2-2; CDR3 protein: ASSLAGTGELF
clone size: .; V gene: TRBV2; J gene: TRBJ2-4; CDR3 protein: ASSDGPGAKNIQY